This T cell receptor beta chain was documented in a study of blood T cell repertoires in COVID-19. This CDR3 region has 15 residues. The germline CDR1 and CDR2 sequences are GTSNPN and SVGIG (reference sequence). The V end lost 7 bases, the J end lost 0 bases, and 16 bases lay between the germline ends. TCRdb's copy holds only in-frame clones and misses some; the assay was immunoSEQ multiplex PCR. The profile shows tens of thousands of clones, around 87% of them singletons. The V gene is TRBV30, the J gene TRBJ2-1; possibly TRBD2 for D (6 bases). Sequenced material: peripheral blood. The sequence came from a male donor with acute or convalescent COVID-19. CDR3 DNA: TGTGCCTTTATTCCGGCGGGGACCTCCTACAATGAGCAGTTCTTC. As protein: CAFIPAGTSYNEQFF.